This entry is about one T cell receptor (beta chain). As yet, its antigen is unknown. The protocol was immunoSEQ multiplex PCR, while the TCRdb copy is restricted to in-frame clones and leaves out a portion. The sample holds some 190,000 clones; 92% are singletons and the top ten take around 2%. Trimming stripped 2 bases from V and 12 bases from J, with 8 bases between. The CDR3 spans 11 residues. From germline, CDR1 is MNHEY and CDR2 SMNVEV (reference sequence). These data come from a study of T cell responses to AZD1222 COVID-19 vaccine. Whole-study findings and limits: Clonal diversity may have been underestimated in mostly white British donors. Spike-wide coverage was observed for vaccine-associated CD4 TCRs, with dominant responses at 160-218 and 743-854.

Second-dose intervals of approximately 4 or approximately 12 weeks were pooled. V and J are TRBV27 and TRBJ2-1; D possibly corresponds to TRBD2 (5 bases). The source material was peripheral blood, sampled 28 days after the second AZD1222 dose. This receptor was obtained from an adult who received the AZD1222 COVID-19 vaccine. The CDR3 sequence is CASSLGLWQFF. CDR3 in DNA: TGTGCCAGCAGTTTAGGACTGTGGCAGTTCTTC.